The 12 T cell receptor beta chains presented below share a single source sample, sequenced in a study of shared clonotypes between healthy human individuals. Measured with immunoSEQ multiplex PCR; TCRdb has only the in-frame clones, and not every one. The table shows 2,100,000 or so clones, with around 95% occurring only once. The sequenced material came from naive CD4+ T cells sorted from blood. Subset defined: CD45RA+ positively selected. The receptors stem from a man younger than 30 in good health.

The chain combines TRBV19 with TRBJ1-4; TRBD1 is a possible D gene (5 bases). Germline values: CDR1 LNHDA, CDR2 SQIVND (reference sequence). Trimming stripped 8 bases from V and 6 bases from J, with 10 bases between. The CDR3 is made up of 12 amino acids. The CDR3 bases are TGTGCCAGTCCGGACACGTATGAAAAACTGTTTTTT. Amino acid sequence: CASPDTYEKLFF.

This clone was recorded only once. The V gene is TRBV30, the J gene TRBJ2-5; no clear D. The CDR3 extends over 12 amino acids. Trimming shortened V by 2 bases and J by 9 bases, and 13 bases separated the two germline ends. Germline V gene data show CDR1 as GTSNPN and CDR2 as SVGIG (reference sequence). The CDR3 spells CAWSLMGNAQYF. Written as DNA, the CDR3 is TGTGCCTGGAGTTTGATGGGGAATGCCCAGTACTTC.

CDR3: CASSPGRGLSPLHF. The CDR3 nucleotides are TGCGCCAGCAGCCCGGGCCGGGGTCTATCACCCCTCCACTTT. The chain combines TRBV5-1 with TRBJ1-6, with D unclear. The ends were cut back, 4 bases at V and 10 bases at J, with 15 bases in the middle. The length of the CDR3 is 14 residues. Germline CDR1 SGHRS, CDR2 YFSETQ.

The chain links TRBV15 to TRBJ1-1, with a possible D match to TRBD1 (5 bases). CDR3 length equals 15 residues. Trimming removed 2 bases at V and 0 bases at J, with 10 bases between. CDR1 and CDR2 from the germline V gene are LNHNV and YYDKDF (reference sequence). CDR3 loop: CATSRLEGLNTEAFF. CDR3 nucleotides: TGTGCCACCAGCAGACTAGAGGGGTTGAACACTGAAGCTTTCTTT.

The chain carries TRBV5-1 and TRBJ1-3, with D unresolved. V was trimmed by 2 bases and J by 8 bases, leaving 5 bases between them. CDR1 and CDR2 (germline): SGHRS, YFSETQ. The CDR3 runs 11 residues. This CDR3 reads CASSFLDTIYF. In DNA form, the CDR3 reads TGCGCCAGCAGCTTCCTGGACACCATATATTTT.

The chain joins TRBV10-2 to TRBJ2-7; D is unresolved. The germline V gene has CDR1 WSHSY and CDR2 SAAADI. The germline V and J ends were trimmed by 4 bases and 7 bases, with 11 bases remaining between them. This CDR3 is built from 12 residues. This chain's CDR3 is CASSAGEREQYF. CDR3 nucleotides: TGCGCCAGCAGTGCAGGCGAACGGGAGCAGTACTTC.

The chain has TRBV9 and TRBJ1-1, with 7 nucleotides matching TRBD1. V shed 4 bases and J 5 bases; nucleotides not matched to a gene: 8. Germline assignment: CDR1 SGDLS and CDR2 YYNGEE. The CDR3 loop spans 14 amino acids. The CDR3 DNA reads TGTGCCAGCAGCCCGGAGGGGGCAAGGACTGAAGCTTTCTTT. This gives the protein CASSPEGARTEAFF.

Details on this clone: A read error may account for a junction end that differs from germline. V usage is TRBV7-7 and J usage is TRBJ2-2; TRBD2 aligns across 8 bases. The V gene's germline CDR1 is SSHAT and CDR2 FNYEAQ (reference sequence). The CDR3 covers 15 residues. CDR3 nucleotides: TGTGCTAGCAGACGCAGCGGGAGACAGTCCGGGGAGCTGTTTTTT. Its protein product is CASRRSGRQSGELFF.

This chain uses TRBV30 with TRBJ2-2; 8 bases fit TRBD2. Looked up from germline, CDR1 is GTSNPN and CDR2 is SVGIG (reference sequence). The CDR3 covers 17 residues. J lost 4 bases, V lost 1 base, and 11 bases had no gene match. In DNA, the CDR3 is TGTGCCTGGAGTGGATTCCGGGAGGGCCGAGGCACCGGGGAGCTGTTTTTT. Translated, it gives CAWSGFREGRGTGELFF.

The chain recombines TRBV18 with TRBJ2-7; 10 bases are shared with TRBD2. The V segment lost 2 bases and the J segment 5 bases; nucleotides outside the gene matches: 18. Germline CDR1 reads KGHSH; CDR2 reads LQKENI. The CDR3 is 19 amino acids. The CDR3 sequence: CASSPRTPATSGNWHEQYF. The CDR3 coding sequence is TGTGCCAGCTCACCAAGGACACCTGCCACTAGCGGGAACTGGCACGAGCAGTACTTC.

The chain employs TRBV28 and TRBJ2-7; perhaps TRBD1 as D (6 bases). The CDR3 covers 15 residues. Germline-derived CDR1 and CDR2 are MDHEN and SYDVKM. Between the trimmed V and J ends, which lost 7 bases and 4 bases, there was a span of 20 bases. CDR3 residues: CASIGQTLGNYEQYF. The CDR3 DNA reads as TGTGCCAGCATTGGACAGACCCTGGGAAATTACGAGCAGTACTTC.

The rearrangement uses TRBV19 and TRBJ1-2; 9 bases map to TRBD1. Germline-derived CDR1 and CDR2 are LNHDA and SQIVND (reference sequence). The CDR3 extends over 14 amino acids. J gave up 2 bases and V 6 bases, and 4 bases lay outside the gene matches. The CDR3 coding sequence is TGTGCCAGTAGACTCGACAGGGGGAACTATGGCTACACCTTC. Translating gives CASRLDRGNYGYTF.